The 6 T cell receptor beta chains below come from one sample, sequenced in a study of shared clonotypes between healthy human individuals. Profiled with immunoSEQ multiplex PCR; TCRdb holds only in-frame clones, not every one. The sample yields a few million clones, approximately 93% seen once. The sample taken for sequencing was naive CD4+ T cells from PBMCs. Subset indicated: CD45RA+ positively selected. Receptors originate from a man between 18 and 29 years old in good health. Some clones in this sample may be carry-over from other donors' samples.

There are a few counts of this clone. At the DNA level, this CDR3 is encoded by other sequences in the same sample as well. The chain is built from TRBV18 and TRBJ1-3; 7 positions match TRBD1. J lost 4 bases, V lost 3 bases, and 0 bases had no gene match. The CDR3 sequence is 13 residues long. Germline loops: CDR1 KGHSH, CDR2 LQKENI. Written as DNA, the CDR3 is TGTGCCAGCTCACCGGACAGGGGAAACACCATATATTTT. This codes for CASSPDRGNTIYF. The complete variable domain, with remaining parts taken from reference TRBV18 and TRBJ1-3, reads NAGVMQNPRHLVRRRGQEARLRCSPMKGHSHVYWYRQLPEEGLKFMVYLQKENIIDESGMPKERFSAEFPKEGPSILRIQQVVRGDSAAYFCASSPDRGNTIYFGEGSWLTVV.

The J gene is TRBJ2-3, the V gene TRBV7-2; a weak D match, TRBD1 (6 bases). CDR3 length: 16 amino acids. CDR1 SGHTA and CDR2 FQGNSA come from the germline V gene. V shed 1 base and J shed 0 bases, with 11 bases lying between them. CDR3 DNA: TGTGCCAGCAGCTTAGTGGGGCAGGGGAGCACAGATACGCAGTATTTT. Translation gives CASSLVGQGSTDTQYF.

This chain connects TRBV29-1 to TRBJ2-7; 9 bases are a match to TRBD1. Losses at the gene ends were 4 bases for V and 2 bases for J; bases not matched to a gene: 12. CDR1 and CDR2 from the germline V gene are SQVTM and ANQGSEA. The CDR3 extends over 16 amino acids. The CDR3 spells CSVGRLGDRVPYEQYF. DNA for the CDR3: TGCAGCGTTGGGCGCTTGGGGGACAGGGTCCCCTACGAGCAGTACTTC.

This chain links TRBV19 with TRBJ1-2; 12 bases map to TRBD1. Germline V gene data show CDR1 as LNHDA and CDR2 as SQIVND (reference sequence). This CDR3 spans 16 amino acids. The junction had 11 bases not matched to a gene; V was cut back by 4 bases and J by 8 bases. The CDR3 is CASSTPGTGGAEGYTF. DNA of the CDR3: TGTGCCAGTAGTACCCCCGGGACAGGGGGCGCGGAGGGCTACACCTTC.

The chain employs TRBV29-1 and TRBJ2-1; tentative D call: TRBD2 (6 bases). In germline, CDR1 is SQVTM, CDR2 ANQGSEA. The CDR3 runs 15 residues. Trimming shortened V by 0 bases and J by 10 bases, and 19 bases separated the two germline ends. Here the CDR3 DNA reads TGCAGCGTTGAAGATCGGGGGACTGTCGAAGGGGAGCAGTTCTTC. Its protein is CSVEDRGTVEGEQFF.

The V gene is TRBV19, the J gene TRBJ1-2; D gene ambiguous. Germline-derived CDR1 and CDR2 are LNHDA and SQIVND (reference sequence). The CDR3 runs to 18 residues. Trimming removed 1 base from V and 2 bases from J, with 20 bases in between. CDR3 DNA sequence: TGTGCCAGTAGTATAGTGTCCGGCGCGTCGGGTAGGAACTATGGCTACACCTTC. Translation gives CASSIVSGASGRNYGYTF.